Listed below are T cell receptor beta chains from one sample, sequenced in a study of cytomegalovirus exposure and HLA in healthy donors. Data came from immunoSEQ multiplex PCR; TCRdb stores just in-frame clones and leaves some out. Found here are some 200,000 clones; the top ten clones hold about 0.79%. Sequenced sample: PBMCs. The source of these receptors is a woman between 18 and 29 years old in good health and CMV-seropositive. CDR3s include the opening cysteine and the closing phenylalanine or tryptophan. Each record gives: CDR3 DNA, CDR3 protein, J gene, V gene, D gene. D genes are given only for firm matches.

CDR3nt: TGTGCCAGCAGTGATCCCAGACTAGCAGATACGCAGTATTTT; CDR3aa: CASSDPRLADTQYF; j_gene: TRBJ2-3; v_gene: TRBV6-1; d_gene: NA
CDR3nt: TGTGCCATCAGTTCTAGCGGGAGCCACGAGCAGTACTTC; CDR3aa: CAISSSGSHEQYF; j_gene: TRBJ2-7; v_gene: TRBV10-3; d_gene: TRBD2
CDR3nt: TGTGCCAGCAGCCAGCGGGGGCGTAATATCGAGACCCAGTACTTC; CDR3aa: CASSQRGRNIETQYF; j_gene: TRBJ2-5; v_gene: TRBV4-2; d_gene: NA
CDR3nt: TGTGCCAGCTCACCTGGGACAGGGGGCGAAGAGACCCAGTACTTC; CDR3aa: CASSPGTGGEETQYF; j_gene: TRBJ2-5; v_gene: TRBV18; d_gene: TRBD1
CDR3nt: TGTGCCAGCACGGGCCCCCCTCTCGAGGGAAATGAAAAACTGTTTTTT; CDR3aa: CASTGPPLEGNEKLFF; j_gene: TRBJ1-4; v_gene: TRBV2; d_gene: NA
CDR3nt: TGTGCCAGCAGCCTTAGCGGGCCCTCCTACAATGAGCAGTTCTTC; CDR3aa: CASSLSGPSYNEQFF; j_gene: TRBJ2-1; v_gene: TRBV11-3; d_gene: TRBD2
CDR3nt: TGTGCCTGGAGTAATTGGCGGGAGGAACTTTCCTACGAGCAGTACTTC; CDR3aa: CAWSNWREELSYEQYF; j_gene: TRBJ2-7; v_gene: TRBV30; d_gene: TRBD2
CDR3nt: TGTGCCAGCAGCTTGTCAGCGGGGGGGGCTACAGATACGCAGTATTTT; CDR3aa: CASSLSAGGATDTQYF; j_gene: TRBJ2-3; v_gene: TRBV5-4; d_gene: TRBD2
CDR3nt: TGTGCCTGGACCCCCGGAGGGAAGAACACTGAAGCTTTCTTT; CDR3aa: CAWTPGGKNTEAFF; j_gene: TRBJ1-1; v_gene: TRBV30; d_gene: NA
CDR3nt: TGCAGCGTTGAAGATGGGGGACAGGGTCGCTTC; CDR3aa: CSVEDGGQGRF; j_gene: TRBJ2-7; v_gene: TRBV29-1; d_gene: TRBD1